This T cell receptor (beta chain) came from a study of T-cell reconstitution after alpha-beta-depleted transplantation in children. General observations from the study: After one year, T-cell counts and TCRbeta diversity mostly came from new T cells. After transplant, at about two months, alpha-beta T cells were reportedly derived from several hundred expanded graft clones. Surviving recipient T cells and thymic progenitors produced the high day-60 TCRbeta diversity seen in some patients.

A library of TCRbeta sequences, prepared with unique molecular identifiers, was generated. TCRdb reanalysed the PCR reads using MiXCR and keeps one entry per CDR3 protein. The table lists approximately 800,000 distinct CDR3 sequences, about 16% of them singletons. As concerns this clonotype: Its antigen is as yet unknown.

The CDR3 is made up of 14 amino acids. Germline CDR1 is DFQATT and CDR2 is SNEGSKA (reference sequence). Losses at the gene ends were 3 bases for V and 8 bases for J; bases not matched to a gene: 9. This receptor was obtained from a male patient aged 10 to 17 who had a stem cell transplant for acute lymphoblastic leukemia, so the T cells may come from the graft donor. The sample was PBMCs, mostly from graft donor cells, taken 360 days after TCRalphabeta/CD19-depleted stem cell transplant. J is TRBJ2-1 and V is TRBV20-1, with 8 bases fitting TRBD2. This CDR3 is CSASRTGTRDEQFF. CDR3 in DNA: TGCAGTGCTAGCCGCACCGGGACTAGGGATGAGCAGTTCTTC.